This T cell receptor (beta chain) originates from a study of CD8+ T cells in alopecia areata (dated by TCRdb to between 2018 and 2020). Some background on the complete study: Treated patients were enrolled in an open-label pilot trial of oral tofacitinib at 5 to 10 mg twice daily for moderate-to-severe alopecia areata. Scalp clonality was compared across normal scalp (n=4), patchy alopecia areata scalp (n=8), and alopecia totalis/universalis scalp (n=8). Patients on tofacitinib were biopsied at baseline and after 4 and 24 weeks of treatment, and several of the patients also had a later scalp biopsy. In both human patients and the C3H/HeJ mouse model, the study applied high-throughput TCRbeta sequencing to look at T cell clonal expansion in alopecia areata. Patients received tofacitinib for 6 to 18 months and were then followed off drug for 6 months to check for delayed response and recurrence. Amplification of TCRbeta CDR3 regions was done by immunoSEQ multiplex PCR using 35 Vbeta forward primers and 13 Jbeta reverse primers. The RNA source kit depended on sample type: the PAXgene miRNA kit for fixed scalp, the miRNeasy kit for PBMCs, and the RNeasy kit for mouse skin. Scalp tissue and sorted CD4+ and CD8+ peripheral blood T cells from patchy and totalis/universalis alopecia areata patients and from healthy controls were covered by human TCRbeta sequencing. Disease severity in treated patients was measured with the SALT score, which quantifies the percentage of affected scalp surface area.

From the germline V gene, CDR1 is KGHSH and CDR2 is LQKENI. V has 0 bases trimmed and J has 7 bases trimmed; junction bases matching no gene number 6. The CDR3 measures 16 amino acids from cysteine to phenylalanine. The retained sequence is limited to the CDR3, 48 bases, with the frame set at the first base. What the authors observed across the whole study: Compared with normal scalp, lesional scalp had higher clonality and more expanded CD8+ clones, particularly in alopecia totalis/universalis, a pattern that suggests antigenic drive. Many expanded lesional clones were found to persist in scalp and blood during tofacitinib treatment, and relapse after treatment cessation may be partly explained by this persistence. Tofacitinib significantly lowered scalp clonality and the number of expanded CD8+ clones among the top 100 scalp clones. Because the treated cohort was small and had just a single nonresponder, larger studies are needed to establish links between baseline CD8+ expansion and response. Shared TCR sequences between patients were less evident than in mice, which may be partly attributable to HLA diversity in the patient population. Scalp TCR repertoire analysis is complicated because resident alphabeta T cells in normal human skin are also sequenced, whereas mouse skin is dominated by gammadelta T cells.

The library relied on the immunoSEQ multiplex PCR assay. RNA was extracted from all samples and reverse transcribed into cDNA as template for TCR sequencing. SuperScript III was used for first-strand cDNA synthesis, primed with a 2:1 mix of oligo-dT and random hexamers. A synthetic immune receptor repertoire was used to gauge amplification bias, and whatever bias remained was removed computationally. In the authors' own workflow: Raw reads were preprocessed to remove errors, and CDR3 was defined according to IMGT conventions as the region from the conserved cysteine to phenylalanine. Clonality was calculated as 1 minus Shannon entropy normalized by log2 of the number of productive unique TCRs. Scalp TCRbeta sequences were cross-referenced with sorted blood CD4 and CD8 repertoires so that the CD4 or CD8 identity of scalp clones could be inferred. Not all clones reach the TCRdb copy of this immuneACCESS table, which keeps in-frame sequences only. Checked studies attribute under half of the gap to unresolved V genes and leave the rest unexplained. That table supplies the V and J calls and clone size; D and trimming were determined from the DNA. The sample data list some 170,000 clones, and approximately 59% of these were observed just once. The top ten hold 16% of the sample.

The treatment or condition label for this specimen denotes: oral pan-JAK inhibitor, 5-10 mg twice daily. Peripheral blood and lesional scalp punch biopsies were obtained from patients with alopecia areata. PBMCs were separated by density centrifugation and stained for CD3, CD4 and CD8, after which CD4+ and CD8+ T cells were sorted on a FACSAria. This clone occurred a few times. What antigen it recognizes has not been identified. It has no much larger one-base neighbor in the sample; base qualities were not kept. The clonotype comes from a human donor with alopecia areata. The chain employs TRBV18 and TRBJ1-2; 12 central nucleotides agree with TRBD1. The sequencing used CD4+ T cells sorted from blood, collected at approximately week 61, from a patient treated with tofacitinib. The DNA reads TGTGCCAGCTCACCACCCGGGACAGGGGGCACTGGTGGCTACACCTTC. It translates to CASSPPGTGGTGGYTF. Beyond the CDR3, the reference TRBV18 and TRBJ1-2 genes provide the residues; the full variable domain reads: NAGVMQNPRHLVRRRGQEARLRCSPMKGHSHVYWYRQLPEEGLKFMVYLQKENIIDESGMPKERFSAEFPKEGPSILRIQQVVRGDSAAYFCASSPPGTGGTGGYTFGSGTRLTVV.